The 24 T cell receptor beta chains below all came from one sample that was sequenced in a study of spatial heterogeneity in lung cancer. Described time point: sample taken at primary tumor resection. Whole RNA, isolated from tumor, nontumor lung or frozen PBMC, was sequenced without prior sorting. Each CDR3 protein gets one entry after TCRdb re-called the 5' RACE reads with MiXCR. In the table there are about 90,000 distinct CDR3 sequences, over 8.5% of which are singletons. The sequencing used PBMCs, collected at surgery. Every receptor here comes from a male donor with early-stage non-small cell lung cancer.

This clonotype was recorded at least ten times. CDR3 in amino acids: CASSQVLRIGTEAFF. The DNA for the CDR3 is TGCGCCAGCAGCCAAGTTTTGAGAATAGGGACTGAAGCTTTCTTT. The V and J genes are TRBV4-1 and TRBJ1-1; the D is unclear. The CDR3 consists of 15 residues. Trimming took off 1 base at V and 5 bases at J, with 14 bases between the two ends. From germline, CDR1 is MGHRA and CDR2 YSYEKL.

This clonotype was picked up a small number of times. V is TRBV24-1 and J is TRBJ2-3, with a weak D call TRBD1 (6 bases). This CDR3 region has 17 residues. V lost 4 bases and J 2 bases, leaving 18 bases between the germline ends. Per germline, CDR1 KGHDR and CDR2 SFDVKD. The CDR3 DNA follows: TGTGCCACCAGTGACCCAAACAGGGAACCCTACACAGATACGCAGTATTTT. It yields the protein CATSDPNREPYTDTQYF.

The sample holds many counts of this clonotype. This chain connects TRBV28 to TRBJ2-1, with 11 bases identical to TRBD1. The V gene's germline CDR1 is MDHEN and CDR2 SYDVKM. The CDR3 is 15 amino acids. V was pared by 6 bases and J by 6 bases, with 7 bases of the junction left unmatched. The CDR3 sequence: CASSWTGQGGNEQFF. The CDR3 DNA follows: TGTGCCAGCAGCTGGACGGGACAGGGGGGCAATGAGCAGTTCTTC.

This clonotype was recorded a few times. V usage is TRBV7-2 and J usage is TRBJ2-3; D remains ambiguous. Germline CDR1 is SGHTA and CDR2 is FQGNSA. The germline V and J ends were trimmed by 5 bases and 6 bases, with 9 bases remaining between them. The CDR3 totals 12 residues. The CDR3 DNA follows: TGTGCCAGCAGCCGTTCGCTGGATACGCAGTATTTT. Amino acid sequence: CASSRSLDTQYF.

This clonotype appeared many times. The CDR3, as DNA: TGCAGTGCTAGAGACCGATTAGCGGGCAATCAGCCCCAGCATTTT. This gives the protein CSARDRLAGNQPQHF. J is TRBJ1-5 and V is TRBV20-1; D ambiguous. The CDR3 extends over 15 amino acids. CDR1 is DFQATT and CDR2 is SNEGSKA in the germline V gene (reference sequence). The ends were cut back, 0 bases at V and 2 bases at J, with 11 bases in the middle.

In its sample, this clonotype was seen a few times. J is TRBJ2-3 and V is TRBV3-1, with a tentative D call TRBD2 (6 bases). V dropped 11 bases and J dropped 1 base, with 13 bases sitting between them. The CDR3 sequence is 13 residues long. Germline-derived CDR1 and CDR2 are LGHDT and YNNKEL (reference sequence). The CDR3 nucleotides read TGTGCCTCCGCACCGGGAGGCACAGATACGCAGTATTTT. Residues: CASAPGGTDTQYF.

This clonotype was detected a few times. J is TRBJ2-7 and V is TRBV5-1; TRBD1 agrees at 9 bases. Germline V lookup: CDR1 SGHRS, CDR2 YFSETQ. The CDR3 totals 14 residues. V lost 6 bases and J lost 6; bases outside the gene matches: 10. CDR3 bases: TGCGCCAGCAAGGTCGGGACAGGGACTCGCGAGCAGTACTTC. This sequence encodes CASKVGTGTREQYF.

This clonotype was seen more than once but under ten times. J is TRBJ2-3 and V is TRBV30; D is undetermined. Germline V gene data show CDR1 as GTSNPN and CDR2 as SVGIG (reference sequence). This CDR3 is 13 amino acids long. The germline V and J ends were trimmed by 2 bases and 4 bases, with 10 bases remaining between them. CDR3 coding DNA: TGTGCCTGGAGTTCTCGAGGTCCAGATACGCAGTATTTT. Its translation: CAWSSRGPDTQYF.

V usage is TRBV5-1 and J usage is TRBJ2-5, with 7 nucleotides matching TRBD2. V was clipped by 0 bases and J by 1 base; unmatched bases: 3. This CDR3 has 15 residues. Germline V lookup: CDR1 SGHRS, CDR2 YFSETQ. The CDR3, as DNA: TGCGCCAGCAGCTTGGCTTCTAGCGGCCAAGAGACCCAGTACTTC. This gives the protein CASSLASSGQETQYF.

A few counts support this clonotype. CDR3 residues: CASNRDTGELFF. As DNA, the CDR3 is TGTGCCAGCAACAGGGACACCGGGGAGCTGTTTTTT. The chain joins TRBV2 to TRBJ2-2; D possibly corresponds to TRBD1 (6 bases). There are 12 residues in the CDR3. Trimming stripped 7 bases from V and 3 bases from J, with 6 bases between. CDR1 and CDR2 from the germline V gene are SNHLY and FYNNEI.

This clonotype was found a few times. V is TRBV29-1 and J is TRBJ1-2; D gene unclear. This CDR3 comprises 13 residues. The germline gives CDR1 SQVTM, CDR2 ANQGSEA. Trimming stripped 1 base from V and 0 bases from J, with 6 bases between. The DNA for the CDR3 is TGCAGCGTTGAAGGGGAGTCTAACTATGGCTACACCTTC. As protein: CSVEGESNYGYTF.

The chain uses TRBV7-2 and TRBJ2-2; D call uncertain. CDR1 and CDR2 (germline): SGHTA, FQGNSA. The CDR3 loop spans 15 amino acids. V was cut by 3 bases and J by 4 bases, with 12 bases left in between. CDR3 DNA: TGTGCCAGCAGCTTTGGGGTCCCGGGCACCGGGGAGCTGTTTTTT. Amino acids: CASSFGVPGTGELFF.

This clonotype was detected only a few times. This chain links TRBV25-1 with TRBJ2-3; D unclear. This CDR3 region has 15 residues. The V and J ends lost 2 bases and 0 bases respectively, with 9 bases between them. Germline lookup yields CDR1 MGHDK and CDR2 SYGVNS. CDR3 sequence reads: CASSETTVSTDTQYF. The CDR3 nucleotides read TGTGCCAGCAGTGAAACGACGGTTAGCACAGATACGCAGTATTTT.

This clonotype has at least ten counts. The chain is built from TRBV2 and TRBJ2-5; TRBD1 or TRBD2 may be the D gene (5 bases each). Germline CDR1 is SNHLY and CDR2 is FYNNEI. The ends were cut back, 7 bases at V and 2 bases at J, with 11 bases in the middle. The CDR3 sequence is 13 residues long. CDR3 region: CASIGAGQETQYF. In nucleotides, the CDR3 is TGTGCCAGCATCGGGGCAGGTCAAGAGACCCAGTACTTC.

This clonotype appeared many times. As DNA, the CDR3 is TGTGCCAGCAGCCCGGGGGGTAACTATGCACATGAGCAGTTCTTC. Residues: CASSPGGNYAHEQFF. The rearrangement joins TRBV7-2 to TRBJ2-1; TRBD2 matches at 7 bases. Germline CDR1 reads SGHTA; CDR2 reads FQGNSA. The CDR3 contains 15 residues. Losses at the gene ends were 5 bases for V and 8 bases for J; bases not matched to a gene: 12.

The sample holds many counts of this clonotype. This chain connects TRBV20-1 to TRBJ1-5; D not certain. The CDR3 has 12 residues. With 5 bases removed from V and 2 bases from J, the gap between germline ends came to 7 bases. CDR1 and CDR2 from the germline V gene are DFQATT and SNEGSKA (reference sequence). The CDR3 is CSAPQGNQPQHF. CDR3 coding DNA: TGCAGTGCTCCGCAGGGCAATCAGCCCCAGCATTTT.

The sample holds one count of this clonotype. The chain couples TRBV5-5 to TRBJ2-1; no clear D. V was trimmed by 2 bases and J by 11 bases, leaving 11 bases between them. The CDR3 has 12 residues. CDR1 and CDR2 from the germline V gene are SGHKS and YYEKEE (reference sequence). CDR3 residues: CASSFFYDKQFF. In DNA, the CDR3 is TGTGCCAGCAGCTTTTTTTACGATAAGCAGTTCTTC.

The J gene is TRBJ2-5, the V gene TRBV7-7; a weak D match, TRBD1 (8 bases). Deletions cut 5 bases from V and 0 bases from J, with 19 bases between. This CDR3 has 17 amino acids. CDR1 is SSHAT, CDR2 FNYEAQ, per germline (reference sequence). CDR3 coding DNA: TGTGCCAGCAGCCCAGGGGGCGGGGGTTTGTACCAAGAGACCCAGTACTTC. Translated: CASSPGGGGLYQETQYF.

V is TRBV24-1 and J is TRBJ2-2; 7 bases match TRBD1. This CDR3 comprises 15 residues. The ends lost 4 bases at V and 1 base at J; junction bases unmatched: 2. Germline lookup yields CDR1 KGHDR and CDR2 SFDVKD. DNA for the CDR3: TGTGCCACCAGTGAACAGGGGATGAACACCGGGGAGCTGTTTTTT. Its translation is CATSEQGMNTGELFF.

The chain carries TRBV11-2 and TRBJ1-1; no definite D call. The CDR3 runs to 14 residues. V was cut by 0 bases and J by 3 bases, with 8 bases left in between. The germline CDR1 and CDR2 sequences are SGHAT and FQNNGV. CDR3 loop: CASSLETGYTEAFF. As DNA, the CDR3 is TGTGCCAGCAGCTTAGAAACGGGCTACACTGAAGCTTTCTTT.

This clonotype has ten or more counts. The CDR3: CASSESAPRSSYNSPLHF. CDR3 nucleotides: TGTGCCAGCAGTGAATCCGCCCCCAGGAGCTCCTATAATTCACCCCTCCACTTT. The rearrangement joins TRBV2 to TRBJ1-6; D remains unclear. V lost 2 bases and J 0 bases, leaving 14 bases between the germline ends. CDR1 SNHLY and CDR2 FYNNEI come from the germline V gene. The CDR3 is made up of 18 amino acids.

This clonotype was found many times. The rearrangement links TRBV6-7 to TRBJ2-5; 9 nucleotides agree with TRBD2. TRBV6-7 qualifies as an ORF whose function is uncertain. The V segment lost 7 bases and the J segment 3 bases; nucleotides outside the gene matches: 6. This CDR3 region has 14 residues. In nucleotides, the CDR3 is TGTGCCAGCAATGTAGCGGGAGAGAAAGAGACCCAGTACTTC. As protein: CASNVAGEKETQYF.

This clonotype showed up many times. This chain uses TRBV4-3 with TRBJ2-5; no definite D call. CDR1 LGHNA and CDR2 YSLEER come from the germline V gene. The CDR3 length is 13 residues. The ends were cut back, 1 base at V and 0 bases at J, with 3 bases in the middle. CDR3: CASSQGYQETQYF. The CDR3 coding sequence is TGCGCCAGCAGCCAAGGTTACCAAGAGACCCAGTACTTC.

This clonotype was found many times. The gene calls are TRBV2 and TRBJ2-3; 8 nucleotides align to TRBD2. Germline-derived CDR1 and CDR2 are SNHLY and FYNNEI. V was pared by 11 bases and J by 0 bases, with 4 bases of the junction left unmatched. The CDR3 runs to 13 residues. This CDR3 reads CASGGGSTDTQYF. The CDR3 DNA is TGTGCCTCCGGGGGGGGGAGCACAGATACGCAGTATTTT. Filled out from reference TRBV2 and TRBJ2-3, the complete variable domain reads EPEVTQTPSHQVTQMGQEVILRCVPISNHLYFYWYRQILGQKVEFLVSFYNNEISEKSEIFDDQFSVERPDGSNFTLKIRSTKLEDSAMYFCASGGGSTDTQYFGPGTRLTVL.